Below are 10 T cell receptor beta chains sequenced from a single sample in a study of T cell repertoires in cytomegalovirus infection. TCRdb passed the reads through MiXCR, listing each CDR3 protein once. The profile shows hundreds of thousands of distinct CDR3 sequences, 20% to 25% of them singletons. The sequenced sample was CD8+ T cells from PBMCs. The receptors here all came from a human donor in good health (CMV status not recorded). Some clones in this sample may be carry-over from other donors' samples.

The table lists this clonotype with a few counts. The chain uses TRBV7-9 and TRBJ2-7; 9 bases fit TRBD1. V was clipped by 5 bases and J by 3 bases; unmatched bases: 8. Germline CDR1 reads SEHNR; CDR2 reads FQNEAQ (reference sequence). This CDR3 contains 15 residues. The CDR3 nucleotides are TGTGCCAGCAGCATCTCCGGGACAGGGAACTACGAGCAGTACTTC. Residues: CASSISGTGNYEQYF.

Only a few counts were recorded for this clonotype. This chain links TRBV7-8 with TRBJ1-2; 7 bases are shared with TRBD1. Germline CDR1 SGHVS, CDR2 FQNEAQ. CDR3 length equals 14 residues. After removal of 4 bases from V and 7 bases from J, the junction contained 9 bases not matched to a gene. This CDR3 is CASSSRGIERGYTF. Here the CDR3 DNA reads TGTGCCAGCAGCTCCAGGGGGATCGAGCGTGGCTACACCTTC.

The rearrangement uses TRBV20-1 and TRBJ2-5, with D possibly matching TRBD2 (6 bases). The CDR3 consists of 14 residues. Germline CDR1 is DFQATT and CDR2 is SNEGSKA (reference sequence). V was clipped by 0 bases and J by 1 base, with 9 bases between them. In nucleotides, the CDR3 is TGCAGTGCTAGAGAGTGGGGGGTCCAAGAGACCCAGTACTTC. This encodes CSAREWGVQETQYF.

This clonotype was counted ten times or more. The V and J genes are TRBV7-2 and TRBJ2-5; D is possibly TRBD2 (6 bases). The CDR3 runs to 14 residues. V lost 5 bases and J lost 5, with 15 bases in between. CDR1 is SGHTA, CDR2 FQGNSA, per germline. The DNA for the CDR3 is TGTGCCAGCAGCACTAACTTCCGGGGGGAGACCCAGTACTTC. This sequence encodes CASSTNFRGETQYF.

This clonotype was counted between two and nine times. J is TRBJ1-5 and V is TRBV20-1; a weak D match, TRBD1 (6 bases). The germline V gene encodes CDR1 DFQATT and CDR2 SNEGSKA (reference sequence). V was pared by 7 bases and J by 0 bases, with 13 bases between. CDR3 length: 14 amino acids. For the CDR3, the DNA is TGCAGTGTGGGGGGCCCTTATAGCAATCAGCCCCAGCATTTT. Encoded protein: CSVGGPYSNQPQHF.

The V and J genes are TRBV7-2 and TRBJ2-1; TRBD1 matches at 9 bases. The CDR3 has 16 residues. Germline V gene sequence: CDR1 SGHTA, CDR2 FQGNSA. J gave up 6 bases and V 2 bases, and 8 bases lay outside the gene matches. CDR3 sequence reads: CASSLNGGTGTNEQFF. DNA of the CDR3: TGTGCCAGCAGCTTAAATGGGGGGACAGGGACCAATGAGCAGTTCTTC.

This clonotype has just a few counts. The rearrangement links TRBV5-4 to TRBJ2-1; 8 nucleotides match TRBD2. V dropped 5 bases and J dropped 5; count of bases not matched to a gene: 9. CDR1 SGHNT and CDR2 YYREEE come from the germline V gene (reference sequence). The CDR3 sequence is 15 residues long. The CDR3 DNA is TGTGCCAGCAGACCCTCGAGCGGGGGAGACAATGAGCAGTTCTTC. Its protein is CASRPSSGGDNEQFF.

This clonotype was observed a handful of times. The chain employs TRBV7-9 and TRBJ2-3; the match to TRBD2 covers 8 bases. Trimming cost V 3 bases and J 4 bases; bases outside gene matches: 3. The germline gives CDR1 SEHNR, CDR2 FQNEAQ (reference sequence). CDR3 length equals 14 residues. CDR3 DNA sequence: TGTGCCAGCAGCTTTCGGACTAGCCCAGATACGCAGTATTTT. Protein product: CASSFRTSPDTQYF.

The sample holds a few counts of this clonotype. This chain joins TRBV20-1 and TRBJ2-1, with 10 bases identical to TRBD2. Looked up from germline, CDR1 is DFQATT and CDR2 is SNEGSKA (reference sequence). The J segment lost 0 bases and the V segment lost 0 bases, leaving 5 bases of the junction unmatched. This CDR3 contains 17 residues. CDR3 coding DNA: TGCAGTGCTAGAGAGCTAGCGGGGGCCAGCTCCTACAATGAGCAGTTCTTC. As protein: CSARELAGASSYNEQFF.

The rearrangement links TRBV29-1 to TRBJ1-1; D gene unclear. The germline V and J ends were trimmed by 7 bases and 1 base, with 7 bases remaining between them. The V gene's germline CDR1 is SQVTM and CDR2 ANQGSEA. The CDR3 sequence is 11 residues long. This chain's CDR3 is CSGSENTEAFF. The CDR3 coding sequence is TGCAGCGGTTCAGAGAACACTGAAGCTTTCTTT.